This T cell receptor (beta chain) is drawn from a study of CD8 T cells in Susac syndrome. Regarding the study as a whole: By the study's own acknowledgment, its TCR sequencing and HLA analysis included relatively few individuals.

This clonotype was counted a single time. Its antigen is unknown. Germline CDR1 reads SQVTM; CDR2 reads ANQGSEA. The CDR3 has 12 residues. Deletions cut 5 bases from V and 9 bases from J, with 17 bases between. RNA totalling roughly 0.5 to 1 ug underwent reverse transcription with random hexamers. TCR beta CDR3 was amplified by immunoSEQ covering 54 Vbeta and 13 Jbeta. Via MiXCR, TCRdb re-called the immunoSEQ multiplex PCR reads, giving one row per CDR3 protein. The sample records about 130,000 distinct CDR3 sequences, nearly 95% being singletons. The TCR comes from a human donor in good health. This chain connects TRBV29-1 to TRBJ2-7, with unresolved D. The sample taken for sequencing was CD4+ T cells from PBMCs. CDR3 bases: TGCAGCGTTCGAGACCTGGGATGGCGGCAGTACTTC. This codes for CSVRDLGWRQYF.